A selection of T cell receptor beta chains follows, all from one sample in a study of cytomegalovirus exposure and HLA in healthy donors. Data came from immunoSEQ multiplex PCR; TCRdb stores just in-frame clones and leaves some out. The data contain roughly 220,000 clones, 70% to 80% of them singletons. Material: PBMCs. All receptors derive from a woman aged 25 to 45 in good health and CMV-seronegative. Both conserved end residues are part of each CDR3. The D gene is left open where the match is weak. Expanded clones get a size class; other rows say once, few or many, or leave the size out.

>few|-|TRBV5-1|TRBJ1-6
TGCGCCAGCAGCTTGGAACGACAGATCGGAAATAATTCACCCCTCCACTTT
CASSLERQIGNNSPLHF
>-|-|TRBV4-1|TRBJ2-1
TGCGCCAGCAGCCTCTTCAGCTCCTACAATGAGCAGTTCTTC
CASSLFSSYNEQFF
>-|-|TRBV7-9|TRBJ1-4
TGTTCCAGCAGCCTATATCTAACTAATGAAAAACTGTTTTTT
CSSSLYLTNEKLFF
>-|TRBD2|TRBV9|TRBJ2-5
TGTGCCAGCAGCGCGTCGCGGGGGGCTGAAACGGAGACCCAGTACTTC
CASSASRGAETETQYF
>few|TRBD1|TRBV7-6|TRBJ2-7
TGTGCCAGCAGCAGCTCGGGGTCGGGACAGGGCCACGAGCAGTACTTC
CASSSSGSGQGHEQYF
>-|-|TRBV11-3|TRBJ2-2
TGTGCCAGCAGCGGAAGACAGACGTCGAACACCGGGGAGCTGTTTTTT
CASSGRQTSNTGELFF
>once|-|TRBV6-5|TRBJ2-7
TGTGCCAGCAGCTATTTAAATTCCTACGAGCAGTACTTC
CASSYLNSYEQYF
>-|-|TRBV7-9|TRBJ2-7
TGTGCCAGCAGCTCCCTAGGCGGGACCGCCGGCTACGAGCAGTACTTC
CASSSLGGTAGYEQYF
>-|TRBD2|TRBV5-1|TRBJ2-1
TGCGCCAGTAACCGGGACGGGACTAGCGATGAGCAGTTCTTC
CASNRDGTSDEQFF
>few|TRBD2|TRBV9|TRBJ2-5
TGTGCCAGCAGCCCCGGGACTAGCGGGAGGGGAGGGGAGACCCAGTACTTC
CASSPGTSGRGGETQYF
>-|TRBD1|TRBV18|TRBJ2-4
TGTGCCAGCTCACCCCAACAGGGGGCCAAAAACATTCAGTACTTC
CASSPQQGAKNIQYF
>-|TRBD2|TRBV9|TRBJ2-7
TGTGCCAGCAGCCCTAGTGGACTAGCGGACCTGGAGCAGTACTTC
CASSPSGLADLEQYF
>-|TRBD2|TRBV7-9|TRBJ2-5
TGTGCCAGCAGCCCAAGCAGGGGACTAGCGGTTCAAGAGACCCAGTACTTC
CASSPSRGLAVQETQYF
>-|-|TRBV5-4|TRBJ1-2
TGTGCCAGCAGCTTGGATCCGGGTGTGGGTGGCTACACCTTC
CASSLDPGVGGYTF
>-|TRBD2|TRBV5-4|TRBJ2-1
TGTGCCAGCAGCTCGGGACTAGCGGGGAATAATGAGCAGTTCTTC
CASSSGLAGNNEQFF
>-|-|TRBV5-4|TRBJ2-5
TGTGCCAGCAGCTTGGAGGGGGTACAGACCCAGTACTTC
CASSLEGVQTQYF
>-|-|TRBV30|TRBJ1-2
TGTGCCTGGAGTCGGCTGGTGGCAGGGAACTATGGCTACACCTTC
CAWSRLVAGNYGYTF
>-|TRBD1|TRBV2|TRBJ1-1
TGTGCCAGCACTGTCTTGGGGACAGGGGGCACTGAAGCTTTCTTT
CASTVLGTGGTEAFF
>-|-|TRBV12-5|TRBJ2-7
TGTGCTAGTGGAGATGGCGGCCCCGAGCAGTACTTC
CASGDGGPEQYF
>few|-|TRBV5-1|TRBJ2-7
TGCGCCAGCAGCTTGGGGGCCGAGCAGTACTTC
CASSLGAEQYF
>few|TRBD2|TRBV5-1|TRBJ2-5
TGCGCCAGCAGCTTAGGACTAGCGGGAGGGCAAGAGACCCAGTACTTC
CASSLGLAGGQETQYF
>-|-|TRBV12-5|TRBJ1-1
TGTGCTAGTGGTTCACGCATAATAGGGGGATTGAACACTGAAGCTTTCTTT
CASGSRIIGGLNTEAFF
>-|TRBD2|TRBV7-3|TRBJ2-1
TGTGCCAGCAGCTTTCCTAGCGGGACTCAGTTCTTC
CASSFPSGTQFF
>few|-|TRBV7-9|TRBJ2-1
TGTGCCAGCAGCCCCTACGGGGGAAATGAGCAGTTCTTC
CASSPYGGNEQFF
>-|-|TRBV19|TRBJ2-7
TGTGCCAGTAGTATGGGGAGCCCCTACGAGCAGTACTTC
CASSMGSPYEQYF
>-|-|TRBV5-4|TRBJ1-1
TGTGCCAGCAGTTTGGAGACGGGGAACACTGAAGCTTTCTTT
CASSLETGNTEAFF
>-|-|TRBV4-1|TRBJ1-4
TGCGCCAGCAGCCAATTTACACAGGGCTTAGATGAAAAACTGTTTTTT
CASSQFTQGLDEKLFF
>-|-|TRBV6-5|TRBJ1-3
TGTGCCAGCATATTAGACAGTACAACTGGAAACACCATATATTTT
CASILDSTTGNTIYF
>few|TRBD1|TRBV30|TRBJ1-6
TGTGCCTGGAGTAGGGACAGGGTAAATTCACCCCTCCACTTT
CAWSRDRVNSPLHF
>few|TRBD2|TRBV9|TRBJ2-5
TGTGCCAGCAGCGTAACGAGCGGGGGATTTAGGGGGGAGACCCAGTACTTC
CASSVTSGGFRGETQYF
>-|-|TRBV6-6|TRBJ1-5
TGTGCCAGCAGTTATTCGAGCCAGGATCCACATTTT
CASSYSSQDPHF
>-|-|TRBV7-3|TRBJ2-3
TGTGCCAGCAACTCGGAGGGAAGTAACACAGATACGCAGTATTTT
CASNSEGSNTDTQYF
>once|-|TRBV19|TRBJ1-1
TGTGCCAGTAGTATTGGAGAGACAGTTGAAGCTTTCTTT
CASSIGETVEAFF
>few|-|TRBV6-5|TRBJ2-1
TGTGCCAGCAGCCAAAATAGTGGCAATGAGCAGTTCTTC
CASSQNSGNEQFF
>few|-|TRBV30|TRBJ1-1
TGTGCCTGGAGTGTATCGGGAAGTGAAGCTTTCTTT
CAWSVSGSEAFF
>-|-|TRBV7-9|TRBJ1-2
TGTGCCAGCAGCTTAGCCCAGTCAAACCATGGCTACACCTTC
CASSLAQSNHGYTF
>few|TRBD2|TRBV5-5|TRBJ2-7
TGTGCCAGCAGCTTAGAACTAGCGGTGTGGCAGCAGTACTTC
CASSLELAVWQQYF
>-|-|TRBV7-9|TRBJ1-2
TGTGCCAGCAGCTTAGGATCCTCCGGGGGGGCGTATGGCTACACCTTC
CASSLGSSGGAYGYTF
>-|TRBD2|TRBV29-1|TRBJ2-1
TGCAGCGTTGAGGGGCAAGCGGGAGCCTACAATGAGCAGTTCTTC
CSVEGQAGAYNEQFF
>-|TRBD1|TRBV6-1|TRBJ1-6
TGTGCCAGCTCCCGACAGGGCCTTAATAATTCACCCCTCCACTTT
CASSRQGLNNSPLHF
>-|TRBD2|TRBV7-6|TRBJ2-7
TGTGCCAGCAGCCAAGAATTTAGCGGGGGGGCCAACGAGCAGTACTTC
CASSQEFSGGANEQYF